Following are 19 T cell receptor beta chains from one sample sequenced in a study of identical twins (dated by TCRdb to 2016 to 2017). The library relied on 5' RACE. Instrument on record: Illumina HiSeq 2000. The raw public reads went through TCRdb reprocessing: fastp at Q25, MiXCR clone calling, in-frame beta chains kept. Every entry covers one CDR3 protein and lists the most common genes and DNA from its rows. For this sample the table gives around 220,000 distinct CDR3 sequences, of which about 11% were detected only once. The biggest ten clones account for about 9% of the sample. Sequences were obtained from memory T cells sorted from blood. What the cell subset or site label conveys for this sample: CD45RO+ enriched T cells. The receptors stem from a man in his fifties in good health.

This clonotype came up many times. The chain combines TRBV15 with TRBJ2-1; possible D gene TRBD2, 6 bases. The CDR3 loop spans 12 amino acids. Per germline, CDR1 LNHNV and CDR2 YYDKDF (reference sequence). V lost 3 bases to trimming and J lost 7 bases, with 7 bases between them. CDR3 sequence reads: CATSSAGNEQFF. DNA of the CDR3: TGTGCCACCAGCAGTGCGGGGAATGAGCAGTTCTTC. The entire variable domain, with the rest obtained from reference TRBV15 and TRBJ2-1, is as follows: DAMVIQNPRYQVTQFGKPVTLSCSQTLNHNVMYWYQQKSSQAPKLLFHYYDKDFNNEADTPDNFQSRRPNTSFCFLDIRSPGLGDTAMYLCATSSAGNEQFFGPGTRLTVL.

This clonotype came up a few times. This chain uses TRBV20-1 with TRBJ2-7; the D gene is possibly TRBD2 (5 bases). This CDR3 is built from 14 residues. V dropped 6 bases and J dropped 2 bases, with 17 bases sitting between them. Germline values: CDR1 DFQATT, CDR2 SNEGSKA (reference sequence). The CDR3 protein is CSASSLANTYEQYF. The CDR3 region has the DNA TGCAGTGCCTCCTCGCTAGCTAACACCTACGAGCAGTACTTC.

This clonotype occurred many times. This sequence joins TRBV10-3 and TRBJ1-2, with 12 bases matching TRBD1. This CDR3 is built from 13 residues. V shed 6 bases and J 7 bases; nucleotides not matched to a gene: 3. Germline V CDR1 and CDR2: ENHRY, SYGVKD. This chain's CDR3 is CAISRDRGPGYTF. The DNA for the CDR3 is TGTGCCATCAGCAGGGACAGGGGGCCTGGCTACACCTTC.

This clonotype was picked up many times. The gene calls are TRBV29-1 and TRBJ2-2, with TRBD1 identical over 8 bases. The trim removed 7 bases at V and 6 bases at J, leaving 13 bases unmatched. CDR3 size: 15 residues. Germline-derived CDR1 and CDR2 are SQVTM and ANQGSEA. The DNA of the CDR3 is TGCAGCGCCGATTTGGGGCAGGGGGCCCCCGGGGAGCTGTTTTTT. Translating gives CSADLGQGAPGELFF.

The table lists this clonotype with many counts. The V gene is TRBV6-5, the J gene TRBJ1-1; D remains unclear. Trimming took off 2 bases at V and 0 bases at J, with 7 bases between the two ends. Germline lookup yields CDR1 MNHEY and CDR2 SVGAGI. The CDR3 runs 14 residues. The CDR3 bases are TGTGCCAGCAGTTACGACGGAATGAACACTGAAGCTTTCTTT. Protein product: CASSYDGMNTEAFF.

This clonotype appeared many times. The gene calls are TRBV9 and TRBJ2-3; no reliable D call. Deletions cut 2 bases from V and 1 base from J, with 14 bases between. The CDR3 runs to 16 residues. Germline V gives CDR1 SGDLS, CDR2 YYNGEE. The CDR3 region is CASSVSGQARTDTQYF. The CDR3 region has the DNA TGTGCCAGCAGCGTTTCCGGGCAAGCCCGCACAGATACGCAGTATTTT.

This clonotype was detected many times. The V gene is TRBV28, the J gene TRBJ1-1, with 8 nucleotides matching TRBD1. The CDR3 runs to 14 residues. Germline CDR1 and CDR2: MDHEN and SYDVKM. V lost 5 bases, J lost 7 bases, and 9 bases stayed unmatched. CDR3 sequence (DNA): TGTGCCAGCAGTCCATGGGTACAGGGGGGTGAAGCTTTCTTT. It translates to CASSPWVQGGEAFF.

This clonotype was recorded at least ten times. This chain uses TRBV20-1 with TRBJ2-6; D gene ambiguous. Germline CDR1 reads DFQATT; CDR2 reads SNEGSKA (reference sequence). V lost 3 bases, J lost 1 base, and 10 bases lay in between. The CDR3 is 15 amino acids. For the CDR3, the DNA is TGCAGTGCTAGCTGTGTAGAGTCTGGGGCCAACGTCCTGACTTTC. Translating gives CSASCVESGANVLTF.

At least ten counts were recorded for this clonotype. The CDR3 protein is CSAASDGTDTQYF. DNA for the CDR3: TGCAGTGCTGCCTCCGATGGCACAGATACGCAGTATTTT. The chain has TRBV20-1 and TRBJ2-3; D gene ambiguous. The CDR3 has 13 amino acids. Trimming pared 5 bases from V and 1 base from J, leaving 10 bases between. Germline assignment: CDR1 DFQATT and CDR2 SNEGSKA (reference sequence).

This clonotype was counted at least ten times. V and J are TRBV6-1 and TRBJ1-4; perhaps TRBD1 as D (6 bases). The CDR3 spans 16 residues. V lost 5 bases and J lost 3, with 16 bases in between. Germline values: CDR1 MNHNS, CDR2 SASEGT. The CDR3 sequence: CASSRDRFSSNEKLFF. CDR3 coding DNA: TGTGCCAGCAGTCGCGACAGGTTTTCATCTAATGAAAAACTGTTTTTT.

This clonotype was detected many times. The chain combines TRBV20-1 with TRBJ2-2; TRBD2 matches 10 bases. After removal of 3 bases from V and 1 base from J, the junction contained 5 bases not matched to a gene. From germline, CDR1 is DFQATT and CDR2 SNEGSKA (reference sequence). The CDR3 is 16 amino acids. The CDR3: CSASLLAGVNTGELFF. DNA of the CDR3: TGCAGTGCTAGCCTGCTAGCGGGAGTGAACACCGGGGAGCTGTTTTTT.

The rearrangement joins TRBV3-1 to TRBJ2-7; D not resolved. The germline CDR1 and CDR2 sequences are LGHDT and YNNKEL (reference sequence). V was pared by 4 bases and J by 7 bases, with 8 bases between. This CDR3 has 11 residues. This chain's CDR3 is CASSRVWEQYF. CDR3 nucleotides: TGTGCCAGCAGCCGGGTATGGGAGCAGTACTTC.

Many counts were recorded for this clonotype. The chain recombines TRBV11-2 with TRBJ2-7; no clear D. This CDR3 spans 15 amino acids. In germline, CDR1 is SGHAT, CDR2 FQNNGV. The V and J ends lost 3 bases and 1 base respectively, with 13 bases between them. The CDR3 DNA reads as TGTGCCAGCAGCTTTTATAGGTCCGGTTCCTACGAGCAGTACTTC. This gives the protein CASSFYRSGSYEQYF. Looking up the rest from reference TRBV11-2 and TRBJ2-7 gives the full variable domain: EAGVAQSPRYKIIEKRQSVAFWCNPISGHATLYWYQQILGQGPKLLIQFQNNGVVDDSQLPKDRFSAERLKGVDSTLKIQPAKLEDSAVYLCASSFYRSGSYEQYFGPGTRLTVT.

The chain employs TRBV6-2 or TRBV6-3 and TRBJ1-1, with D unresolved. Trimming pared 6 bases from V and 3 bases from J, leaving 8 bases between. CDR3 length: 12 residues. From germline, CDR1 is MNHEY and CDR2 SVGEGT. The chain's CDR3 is CASRREDTEAFF. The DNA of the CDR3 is TGTGCCAGCAGGCGAGAGGACACTGAAGCTTTCTTT.

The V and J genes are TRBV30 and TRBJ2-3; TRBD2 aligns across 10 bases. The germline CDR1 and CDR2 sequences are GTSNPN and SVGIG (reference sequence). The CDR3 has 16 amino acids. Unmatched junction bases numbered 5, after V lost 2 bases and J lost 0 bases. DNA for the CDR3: TGTGCCTGGAGTCTACTAGCGGGGACTAGCACAGATACGCAGTATTTT. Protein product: CAWSLLAGTSTDTQYF. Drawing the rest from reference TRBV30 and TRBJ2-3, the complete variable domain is SQTIHQWPATLVQPVGSPLSLECTVEGTSNPNLYWYRQAAGRGLQLLFYSVGIGQISSEVPQNLSASRPQDRQFILSSKKLLLSDSGFYLCAWSLLAGTSTDTQYFGPGTRLTVL.

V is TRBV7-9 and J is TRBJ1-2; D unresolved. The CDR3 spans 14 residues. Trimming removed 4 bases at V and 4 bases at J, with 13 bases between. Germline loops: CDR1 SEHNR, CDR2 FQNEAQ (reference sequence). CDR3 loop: CASSSSWESYGYTF. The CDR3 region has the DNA TGTGCCAGCAGCTCAAGCTGGGAATCCTATGGCTACACCTTC.

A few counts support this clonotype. CDR3: CASSLRTRGVYTGELFF. The CDR3 DNA reads TGTGCCAGCAGCTTAAGGACGCGGGGGGTCTACACCGGGGAGCTGTTTTTT. The chain couples TRBV7-9 to TRBJ2-2; 8 nucleotides line up with TRBD2. Per the germline V gene, CDR1 is SEHNR and CDR2 is FQNEAQ (reference sequence). V trimming: 2 bases; J trimming: 3 bases; junction bases outside the gene matches: 8. CDR3 length equals 17 residues. The whole variable domain, remainder taken from reference TRBV7-9 and TRBJ2-2, is DTGVSQNPRHKITKRGQNVTFRCDPISEHNRLYWYRQTLGQGPEFLTYFQNEAQLEKSRLLSDRFSAERPKGSFSTLEIQRTEQGDSAMYLCASSLRTRGVYTGELFFGEGSRLTVL.

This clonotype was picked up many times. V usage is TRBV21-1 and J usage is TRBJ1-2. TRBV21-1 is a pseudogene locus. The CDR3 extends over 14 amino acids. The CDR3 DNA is TGTGCCAGCAGTATCAAGCAGGGAGGATATGGCTACACCTTC. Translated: CASSIKQGGYGYTF.

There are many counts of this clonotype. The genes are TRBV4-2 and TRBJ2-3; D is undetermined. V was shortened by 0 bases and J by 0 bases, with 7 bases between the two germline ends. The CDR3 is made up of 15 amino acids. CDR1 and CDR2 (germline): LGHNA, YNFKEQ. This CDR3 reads CASSQDQISTDTQYF. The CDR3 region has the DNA TGTGCCAGCAGCCAAGACCAGATTAGCACAGATACGCAGTATTTT.